The 29 T cell receptor beta chains presented below share a single source sample, sequenced in a study of control samples from healthy donors and cancer patients. TCRdb keeps only in-frame clones here, not all; method: immunoSEQ multiplex PCR. The sample lists about 120,000 clones, approximately 92% occurring once. The source material was PBMCs. Receptor source: a woman between 45 and 60 years old with colorectal cancer.

The chain employs TRBV5-4 and TRBJ1-2; D gene uncertain. The CDR3 runs to 15 residues. V lost 1 base and J 5 bases, leaving 15 bases between the germline ends. Germline values: CDR1 SGHNT, CDR2 YYREEE (reference sequence). The CDR3 here is CASSLTASHNYGYTF. The CDR3 coding sequence is TGTGCCAGCAGCTTGACTGCCTCCCATAATTATGGCTACACCTTC.

This chain joins TRBV5-6 and TRBJ1-2; 8 bases fit TRBD1. There are 16 residues in the CDR3. The germline gives CDR1 SGHDT, CDR2 YYEEEE. J gave up 6 bases and V 0 bases, and 10 bases lay outside the gene matches. CDR3 region: CASSLVSGQGTNGYTF. The CDR3 nucleotides are TGTGCCAGCAGCTTGGTCTCTGGACAGGGAACGAATGGCTACACCTTC.

The chain joins TRBV2 to TRBJ2-2, with D hard to call. The V end was cut by 1 base, the J end by 7 bases, with 10 bases between. Germline CDR1 reads SNHLY; CDR2 reads FYNNEI. This CDR3 contains 14 residues. The CDR3 protein is CASSEVSGGGELFF. The CDR3 bases are TGTGCCAGCAGTGAAGTCAGTGGTGGCGGGGAGCTGTTTTTT.

The chain uses TRBV9 and TRBJ2-2, with D possibly being TRBD1 (5 bases). V was trimmed by 1 base and J by 10 bases, leaving 11 bases between them. CDR3 length equals 13 residues. Per the germline V gene, CDR1 is SGDLS and CDR2 is YYNGEE. CDR3 in amino acids: CASSVSDSPELFF. The CDR3 DNA sequence: TGTGCCAGCAGCGTAAGTGACAGTCCGGAGCTGTTTTTT.

This clone appeared once. The gene calls are TRBV5-6 and TRBJ1-1, with TRBD1 matching 9 bases. Germline CDR1 SGHDT, CDR2 YYEEEE. This CDR3 comprises 15 residues. The trim removed 2 bases at V and 4 bases at J, leaving 6 bases unmatched. CDR3 amino acids: CASSFFDRGGTEAFF. The CDR3 nucleotides are TGTGCCAGCAGCTTTTTTGACAGGGGGGGCACTGAAGCTTTCTTT.

The J gene is TRBJ2-1, the V gene TRBV19; possibly TRBD2 for D (5 bases). Germline loops: CDR1 LNHDA, CDR2 SQIVND (reference sequence). This CDR3 spans 14 amino acids. Trimming shortened V by 4 bases and J by 4 bases, and 11 bases separated the two germline ends. CDR3 bases: TGTGCCAGTAGTACAAGCGGAATTTACAATGAGCAGTTCTTC. Translated: CASSTSGIYNEQFF.

V is TRBV7-9 and J is TRBJ1-2; TRBD1 aligns across 7 bases. Germline V gene data show CDR1 as SEHNR and CDR2 as FQNEAQ (reference sequence). Trimming at V came to 5 bases and at J to 5 bases, leaving 8 bases not matched to a gene. The CDR3 sequence is 14 residues long. This chain's CDR3 is CASSPQQGGYGYTF. The CDR3 DNA is TGTGCCAGCAGCCCCCAGCAGGGGGGATATGGCTACACCTTC.

CDR3 in amino acids: CASSEGYSGNTIYF. CDR3 bases: TGTGCCAGCAGTGAGGGTTACTCTGGAAACACCATATATTTT. The rearrangement joins TRBV2 to TRBJ1-3, with D unresolved. V was clipped by 3 bases and J by 0 bases, with 6 bases between them. CDR3 length equals 14 residues. Germline loops: CDR1 SNHLY, CDR2 FYNNEI.

Details on this clone: Other DNA sequences from this sample encode an identical CDR3 as well. The V call is TRBV5-1, the J call TRBJ2-6; D may be TRBD2 (6 bases). Trimming shortened V by 0 bases and J by 4 bases, and 11 bases separated the two germline ends. This CDR3 comprises 16 residues. The germline gives CDR1 SGHRS, CDR2 YFSETQ. CDR3 nucleotide sequence: TGCGCCAGCAGCTTGGAAGGAGGGCCCGGGGCCAACGTCCTGACTTTC. Translation: CASSLEGGPGANVLTF.

The V gene is TRBV9, the J gene TRBJ2-3; D perhaps matches TRBD2 (5 bases). This CDR3 region has 14 residues. V was trimmed by 3 bases and J by 2 bases, leaving 10 bases between them. Germline CDR1 SGDLS, CDR2 YYNGEE. This chain's CDR3 is CASSEQRTTDTQYF. CDR3 nucleotide sequence: TGTGCCAGCAGCGAACAGCGGACCACAGATACGCAGTATTTT.

The chain has TRBV7-9 and TRBJ2-1; 8 bases agree with TRBD2. CDR1 and CDR2 (germline): SEHNR, FQNEAQ (reference sequence). The CDR3 length is 14 residues. V was clipped by 6 bases and J by 6 bases; unmatched bases: 7. CDR3 DNA: TGTGCCAGCAGTCCCGGGACTAGTCGCAATGAGCAGTTCTTC. It is translated as CASSPGTSRNEQFF. Variable domain in full (rest from reference TRBV7-9 and TRBJ2-1): DTGVSQNPRHKITKRGQNVTFRCDPISEHNRLYWYRQTLGQGPEFLTYFQNEAQLEKSRLLSDRFSAERPKGSFSTLEIQRTEQGDSAMYLCASSPGTSRNEQFFGPGTRLTVL.

The chain has TRBV4-1 and TRBJ1-4; 10 bases are a match to TRBD1. V lost 4 bases, J lost 1 base, and 9 bases stayed unmatched. The CDR3 sequence is 18 residues long. Per germline, CDR1 MGHRA and CDR2 YSYEKL. The chain's CDR3 is CASSPPGQGRITNEKLFF. In DNA form, the CDR3 reads TGCGCCAGCAGCCCCCCGGGACAGGGGAGAATAACTAATGAAAAACTGTTTTTT.

The chain has TRBV12-5 and TRBJ2-4; D is possibly TRBD1 (5 bases). The CDR3 runs 16 residues. Trimming left V 6 bases short and J 4 bases short, with 19 bases between. CDR1 is LGHNT, CDR2 FRNRAP, per germline. CDR3 coding DNA: TGTGCTAGTGGCCTTTCCGGAAACAGGAGAAAAAACATTCAGTACTTC. This translates into CASGLSGNRRKNIQYF.

The V call is TRBV27, the J call TRBJ2-7; 9 bases agree with TRBD1. Germline V lookup: CDR1 MNHEY, CDR2 SMNVEV (reference sequence). This CDR3 has 15 amino acids. Germline trimming cut 3 bases from V and 2 bases from J; bases unmatched to any gene: 5. CDR3 in amino acids: CASSFQDRGPYEQYF. The CDR3 nucleotides are TGTGCCAGCAGTTTCCAGGACAGGGGTCCCTACGAGCAGTACTTC.

The CDR3, as DNA: TGCAGCGTTGAAGAGCCTGTGACAGGCATGAGGGAAAAACTGTTTTTT. This codes for CSVEEPVTGMREKLFF. The J gene is TRBJ1-4, the V gene TRBV29-1, with a weak D call TRBD1 (6 bases). The CDR3 loop spans 16 amino acids. The germline V and J ends were trimmed by 0 bases and 8 bases, with 19 bases remaining between them. The germline V gene has CDR1 SQVTM and CDR2 ANQGSEA.

The chain joins TRBV5-1 to TRBJ1-2; the match to TRBD1 covers 8 bases. The germline V gene encodes CDR1 SGHRS and CDR2 YFSETQ. The J segment lost 1 base and the V segment lost 7 bases, leaving 9 bases of the junction unmatched. This CDR3 spans 15 amino acids. The CDR3 region has the DNA TGCGCCAGCCGAGGAGGACAGGGCAATAACTATGGCTACACCTTC. It is translated as CASRGGQGNNYGYTF.

J is TRBJ2-2 and V is TRBV19, with D tentatively TRBD2 (5 bases). The CDR3 is 13 residues long. Germline V gives CDR1 LNHDA, CDR2 SQIVND (reference sequence). Trimming stripped 7 bases from V and 2 bases from J, with 8 bases between. In DNA form, the CDR3 reads TGTGCCAGTAAACTAGATAACACCGGGGAGCTGTTTTTT. Protein sequence: CASKLDNTGELFF.

The chain links TRBV30 to TRBJ1-1; D uncertain. Germline assignment: CDR1 GTSNPN and CDR2 SVGIG (reference sequence). Trimming stripped 0 bases from V and 4 bases from J, with 15 bases between. The CDR3 extends over 15 amino acids. The CDR3 DNA is TGTGCCTGGAGTGTACGTCTCGCCTGGAGCACTGAAGCTTTCTTT. It codes for CAWSVRLAWSTEAFF.

This chain joins TRBV12-3 or TRBV12-4 and TRBJ2-3, with TRBD2 as a possible D gene (5 bases). V lost 6 bases to trimming and J lost 4 bases, with 8 bases between them. The length of the CDR3 is 12 residues. In nucleotides, the CDR3 is TGTGCCAGCAGCCCGCGGGCAGATACGCAGTATTTT. It encodes CASSPRADTQYF.

The gene calls are TRBV5-1 and TRBJ2-1, with a weak D call TRBD1 (5 bases). Between the trimmed V and J ends, which lost 0 bases and 10 bases, there was a span of 11 bases. The CDR3 sequence is 13 residues long. In germline, CDR1 is SGHRS, CDR2 YFSETQ. DNA of the CDR3: TGCGCCAGCAGCTTGGGACAGAAAGACGAGCAGTTCTTC. It translates to CASSLGQKDEQFF.

The chain employs TRBV6-2 or TRBV6-3 and TRBJ1-4, with D possibly TRBD1 on 5 matching bases. V lost 5 bases to trimming and J lost 6 bases, with 10 bases between them. The CDR3 totals 13 residues. Germline CDR1 and CDR2: MNHEY and SVGEGT. CDR3 coding DNA: TGTGCCAGCAGTGGGGGAACCCATGAAAAACTGTTTTTT. Its protein product is CASSGGTHEKLFF.

This sequence joins TRBV18 and TRBJ2-3; the match to TRBD1 covers 7 bases. CDR3 length: 13 residues. CDR1 is KGHSH and CDR2 is LQKENI in the germline V gene. V trimming: 6 bases; J trimming: 12 bases; junction bases outside the gene matches: 12. This chain's CDR3 is CASSDRRDSPQYF. The CDR3 bases are TGTGCCAGCTCCGACAGAAGGGACAGTCCACAGTATTTT. Variable domain in full (rest from reference TRBV18 and TRBJ2-3): NAGVMQNPRHLVRRRGQEARLRCSPMKGHSHVYWYRQLPEEGLKFMVYLQKENIIDESGMPKERFSAEFPKEGPSILRIQQVVRGDSAAYFCASSDRRDSPQYFGPGTRLTVL.

The chain recombines TRBV7-6 with TRBJ1-4; 9 nucleotides line up with TRBD1. Germline CDR1 reads SGHVS; CDR2 reads FNYEAQ. V lost 5 bases and J lost 1; bases outside the gene matches: 5. The CDR3 contains 16 residues. This CDR3 is CASSRDRDITNEKLFF. CDR3 sequence (DNA): TGTGCCAGCAGCCGGGACAGGGATATAACTAATGAAAAACTGTTTTTT.

The rearrangement joins TRBV12-3 or TRBV12-4 to TRBJ2-1; D unclear. Trimming pared 0 bases from V and 10 bases from J, leaving 1 base between. The CDR3 length is 10 residues. The CDR3 DNA is TGTGCCAGCAGTTTAGCAGAGCAGTTCTTC. It yields the protein CASSLAEQFF.

This chain connects TRBV2 to TRBJ2-1, with TRBD1 matching over 10 bases. Germline CDR1 and CDR2: SNHLY and FYNNEI. The V and J ends lost 5 bases and 3 bases, in that order; junction bases with no gene match: 4. This CDR3 contains 15 residues. The CDR3: CASSPGQGNYNEQFF. The CDR3 nucleotides read TGTGCCAGCAGTCCGGGACAGGGGAACTACAATGAGCAGTTCTTC. The full variable domain, in which reference TRBV2 and TRBJ2-1 provide the parts outside the CDR3, is EPEVTQTPSHQVTQMGQEVILRCVPISNHLYFYWYRQILGQKVEFLVSFYNNEISEKSEIFDDQFSVERPDGSNFTLKIRSTKLEDSAMYFCASSPGQGNYNEQFFGPGTRLTVL.

The CDR3 bases are TGTGCCAGCAGCCAGTCCGGATCGCAAGAGACCCAGTACTTC. Encoded protein: CASSQSGSQETQYF. The chain has TRBV4-2 and TRBJ2-5; D is ambiguous. The CDR3 consists of 14 residues. Germline CDR1 is LGHNA and CDR2 is YNFKEQ. V was clipped by 3 bases and J by 2 bases, with 10 bases between them.

The chain carries TRBV2 and TRBJ1-2, with a weak D call TRBD1 (6 bases). Germline V lookup: CDR1 SNHLY, CDR2 FYNNEI. There are 13 residues in the CDR3. V was shortened by 7 bases and J by 7 bases, with 16 bases between the two germline ends. CDR3 protein: CASNTRGRGGYTF. The CDR3, as DNA: TGTGCCAGCAATACCAGGGGCCGGGGTGGCTACACCTTC.

The chain uses TRBV18 and TRBJ1-1; perhaps TRBD1 as D (5 bases). The germline V gene encodes CDR1 KGHSH and CDR2 LQKENI. This CDR3 is 15 amino acids long. Deletions cut 3 bases from V and 1 base from J, with 12 bases between. This CDR3 is CASSPPPGRNTEAFF. CDR3 DNA sequence: TGTGCCAGCTCACCCCCGCCGGGGCGGAACACTGAAGCTTTCTTT.

The V and J genes are TRBV6-9 and TRBJ1-3; 8 bases are shared with TRBD1. CDR1 is MNHGY and CDR2 is SVAAGI in the germline V gene. The CDR3 spans 16 residues. J gave up 2 bases and V 2 bases, and 5 bases lay outside the gene matches. The CDR3 coding sequence is TGTGCCAGCAGTTATCGGACAGGGTGCCCTGGAAACACCATATATTTT. Its protein is CASSYRTGCPGNTIYF.